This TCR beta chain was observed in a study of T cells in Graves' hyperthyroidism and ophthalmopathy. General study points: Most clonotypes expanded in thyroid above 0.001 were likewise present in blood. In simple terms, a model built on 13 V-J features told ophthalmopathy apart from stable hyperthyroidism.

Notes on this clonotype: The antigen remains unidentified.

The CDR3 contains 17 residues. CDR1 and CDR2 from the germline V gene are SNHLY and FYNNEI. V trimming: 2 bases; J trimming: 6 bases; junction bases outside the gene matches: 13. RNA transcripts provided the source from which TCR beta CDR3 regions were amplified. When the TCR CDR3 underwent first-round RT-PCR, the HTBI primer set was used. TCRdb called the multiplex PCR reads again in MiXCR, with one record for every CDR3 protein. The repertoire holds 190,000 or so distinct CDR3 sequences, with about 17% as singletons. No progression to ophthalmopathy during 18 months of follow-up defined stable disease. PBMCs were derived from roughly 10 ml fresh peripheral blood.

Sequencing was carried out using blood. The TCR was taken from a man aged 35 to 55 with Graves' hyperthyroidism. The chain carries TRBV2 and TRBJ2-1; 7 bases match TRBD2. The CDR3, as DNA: TGTGCCAGCAGTGAAAGGGGAGGGCTCGGCCTTTTCAATGAGCAGTTCTTC. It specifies CASSERGGLGLFNEQFF.